This TCR beta chain was observed in a study of shared clonotypes between healthy human individuals. Study as a whole: There were three CD4 naive, three CD4 memory, two CD8 naive and one CD8 memory plates per donor. Whole-study results and caveats: Larger richness was generally estimated for naive than memory subsets. About 5% of naive CD4 clonotypes were shared across four donors.

Positively selected for CCR7, the CD45RO-negative cells used as naive CD8 cells excluded terminally differentiated effector memory CD45RA+ cells. The CDR3 consists of 14 residues. Germline lookup yields CDR1 LNHDA and CDR2 SQIVND (reference sequence). V lost 1 base and J lost 2, with 8 bases in between. It was at deep level that the assay was run. Clones were read by immunoSEQ multiplex PCR, and TCRdb kept only the in-frame ones, dropping some. The sample consists of about 2.1 million clones, about 93% of them appearing once. This clone appeared a single time. Its antigen remains unidentified. The sample has other DNA sequences that encode this CDR3 too.

The J gene is TRBJ1-1, the V gene TRBV19; weak D call: TRBD1 (5 bases). The clonotype originates from a man aged 18 to 30 in good health. Some clones in this sample may be carry-over from other donors' samples. Sample: naive CD8+ T cells from PBMCs. CDR3 loop: CASSIGRGNTEAFF. CDR3 DNA sequence: TGTGCCAGTAGTATAGGAAGGGGAAACACTGAAGCTTTCTTT.